These 17 T cell receptor beta chains originate from one sample sequenced in a study of shared clonotypes between healthy human individuals. Profiling relied on immunoSEQ multiplex PCR, and the TCRdb table lists in-frame clones only, not all of them. The sample lists about 2 million clones, 85% to 95% occurring once. Material: naive CD4+ T cells sorted from blood. Subset specified: CD45RA+ positively selected. The origin of the receptors is a man younger than 30 in good health.

The CDR3 bases are TGTGCCAGCAGCTTAGGGCAGGGGCTATACGAGCAGTACTTC. This encodes CASSLGQGLYEQYF. V is TRBV11-2 and J is TRBJ2-7, with a possible D match to TRBD1 (6 bases). The V gene lost 1 base and the J gene lost 4 bases, with 11 bases spanning the gap. Per the germline V gene, CDR1 is SGHAT and CDR2 is FQNNGV. There are 14 residues in the CDR3.

The gene calls are TRBV28 and TRBJ1-5; TRBD1 is a possible D gene (5 bases). Trimming left V 6 bases short and J 11 bases short, with 8 bases between. The CDR3 loop spans 10 amino acids. Germline CDR1 reads MDHEN; CDR2 reads SYDVKM. CDR3 sequence (DNA): TGTGCCAGCAGCGCGGGGGCCCAGCATTTT. Protein: CASSAGAQHF.

This clone has only one observation. The chain uses TRBV6-6 and TRBJ1-5; the D is unclear. Germline CDR1 and CDR2: MNHNY and SVGAGI (reference sequence). Trimming left V 2 bases short and J 6 bases short, with 14 bases between. The CDR3 extends over 15 amino acids. Here the CDR3 DNA reads TGTGCCAGCAGTTACGTTGCAGAGACGGGTCAGCCCCAGCATTTT. It encodes CASSYVAETGQPQHF.

V usage is TRBV4-3 and J usage is TRBJ2-1; maybe TRBD1 (5 bases). Germline loops: CDR1 LGHNA, CDR2 YSLEER. This CDR3 is built from 16 residues. With 4 bases removed from V and 4 bases from J, the gap between germline ends came to 17 bases. This CDR3 reads CASSRREGPEYNEQFF. The CDR3 region has the DNA TGCGCCAGCAGCCGCAGGGAAGGGCCTGAATACAATGAGCAGTTCTTC.

The J gene is TRBJ2-1, the V gene TRBV11-3; no definite D call. This CDR3 is built from 14 residues. Germline-derived CDR1 and CDR2 are SGHNT and YENEEA. Trimming took off 5 bases at V and 4 bases at J, with 12 bases between the two ends. CDR3 residues: CASSPPGGYNEQFF. The CDR3 DNA sequence: TGTGCCAGCAGCCCCCCGGGCGGATACAATGAGCAGTTCTTC.

The DNA of the CDR3 is TGCGCCAGCAGCCACGAAGCTAGCGGGAGAATAGATACGCAGTATTTT. This gives the protein CASSHEASGRIDTQYF. This chain joins TRBV4-1 and TRBJ2-3; 10 bases align to TRBD2. V lost 3 bases, J lost 5 bases, and 8 bases stayed unmatched. Germline V gene sequence: CDR1 MGHRA, CDR2 YSYEKL. The CDR3 totals 16 residues.

The V call is TRBV7-9, the J call TRBJ2-3, with TRBD2 matching 11 bases. The CDR3 has 17 residues. The V segment lost 5 bases and the J segment 3 bases; nucleotides outside the gene matches: 10. Germline V lookup: CDR1 SEHNR, CDR2 FQNEAQ (reference sequence). The CDR3 here is CASSLGASGRLTDTQYF. As DNA, the CDR3 is TGTGCCAGCAGCCTCGGGGCTAGCGGGAGGTTGACAGATACGCAGTATTTT.

The chain links TRBV29-1 to TRBJ2-5; TRBD2 matches 9 bases. The J segment lost 4 bases and the V segment lost 6 bases, leaving 9 bases of the junction unmatched. Germline CDR1 and CDR2: SQVTM and ANQGSEA. The CDR3 has 14 amino acids. The CDR3 bases are TGCAGCGTCCCGCGGGGACTAGCCGCAGAGACCCAGTACTTC. Translated, it gives CSVPRGLAAETQYF.

This clone showed up just once. V and J are TRBV18 and TRBJ2-7; 8 nucleotides agree with TRBD1. The CDR3 totals 16 residues. Germline-derived CDR1 and CDR2 are KGHSH and LQKENI. The V segment lost 4 bases and the J segment 7 bases; nucleotides outside the gene matches: 15. The CDR3 reads CASSRATGTGGGEQYF. CDR3 bases: TGTGCCAGCTCACGCGCTACCGGGACAGGCGGAGGAGAGCAGTACTTC.

The chain carries TRBV10-2 and TRBJ2-2; TRBD2 aligns across 11 bases. Germline loops: CDR1 WSHSY, CDR2 SAAADI. This CDR3 is built from 14 residues. The trim removed 10 bases at V and 1 base at J, leaving 2 bases unmatched. CDR3 sequence: CATGLAGNTGELFF. The CDR3 DNA reads as TGCGCCACCGGACTAGCGGGGAACACCGGGGAGCTGTTTTTT.

V is TRBV27 and J is TRBJ1-2; 7 bases align to TRBD1. Germline V gene sequence: CDR1 MNHEY, CDR2 SMNVEV (reference sequence). The CDR3 is 14 amino acids. Losses at the gene ends were 4 bases for V and 5 bases for J; bases not matched to a gene: 7. This CDR3 is CASSSLTGFYGYTF. CDR3 DNA sequence: TGTGCCAGCAGTTCCCTGACAGGGTTTTATGGCTACACCTTC.

CDR3: CASSTGLGGSQETQYF. CDR3 DNA sequence: TGTGCCAGCAGTACGGGACTAGGGGGATCCCAAGAGACCCAGTACTTC. V gene TRBV5-4 combines with J gene TRBJ2-5, with 8 bases that match TRBD2. The trim removed 5 bases at V and 1 base at J, leaving 10 bases unmatched. From germline, CDR1 is SGHNT and CDR2 YYREEE (reference sequence). There are 16 residues in the CDR3.

The chain uses TRBV7-9 and TRBJ1-1; D ambiguous. This CDR3 has 13 amino acids. Per germline, CDR1 SEHNR and CDR2 FQNEAQ (reference sequence). Trimming took 6 bases from V and 3 from J, leaving 11 bases between them. In DNA, the CDR3 is TGTGCCAGCAGGCGGGAGTGGGACACTGAAGCTTTCTTT. This codes for CASRREWDTEAFF.

The rearrangement uses TRBV7-9 and TRBJ1-3; 8 bases align to TRBD1. The CDR3 is 14 amino acids. Germline V lookup: CDR1 SEHNR, CDR2 FQNEAQ (reference sequence). Trimming took 2 bases from V and 8 from J; bases not matched to a gene: 5. CDR3 sequence (DNA): TGTGCCAGCAGCTTAAAAAACAGGGGGGACACCATATATTTT. Residues: CASSLKNRGDTIYF.

The J gene is TRBJ1-4, the V gene TRBV5-1; 9 positions agree with TRBD1. Trimming removed 7 bases from V and 5 bases from J; junction bases left unmatched: 6. Germline CDR1 reads SGHRS; CDR2 reads YFSETQ. This CDR3 spans 14 amino acids. Here the CDR3 DNA reads TGCGCCAGCGGACAGGGGCGCGGGAATGAAAAACTGTTTTTT. Amino acid sequence: CASGQGRGNEKLFF.

The chain uses TRBV11-2 and TRBJ1-5; 7 bases agree with TRBD1. CDR3 length: 15 amino acids. CDR1 is SGHAT, CDR2 FQNNGV, per germline. The trim removed 3 bases at V and 0 bases at J, leaving 2 bases unmatched. Here the CDR3 DNA reads TGTGCCAGCAGCTTGACAGGGACTAGCAATCAGCCCCAGCATTTT. Translation: CASSLTGTSNQPQHF.

This clone was detected a few times. The genes are TRBV25-1 and TRBJ2-7, with TRBD1 matching over 7 bases. The V gene's germline CDR1 is MGHDK and CDR2 SYGVNS. The CDR3 covers 14 residues. With 6 bases clipped from V and 1 base from J, the junction kept 6 bases outside the gene matches. The DNA for the CDR3 is TGTGCCAGCAGGAAGACAGGGCGGTCCTACGAGCAGTACTTC. Translation: CASRKTGRSYEQYF.